A single sample gave rise to the 26 T cell receptor beta chains below, sequenced in a study of cytomegalovirus exposure and HLA in healthy donors. Clones were read by immunoSEQ multiplex PCR, and TCRdb kept only the in-frame ones, dropping some. The sample consists of about 330,000 clones, 86% of them appearing once. Sequencing was done on a sample of PBMCs. These receptors came from a woman younger than 30 in good health and CMV-seronegative.

This clone has only one observation. CDR3 residues: CASGAGDNEQFF. CDR3 sequence (DNA): TGTGCCAGCGGAGCGGGCGACAATGAGCAGTTCTTC. The rearrangement uses TRBV11-3 and TRBJ2-1, with D tentatively TRBD2 (6 bases). The V gene's germline CDR1 is SGHNT and CDR2 YENEEA. CDR3 size: 12 residues. Trimming took off 8 bases at V and 5 bases at J, with 10 bases between the two ends.

The sample holds one count of this clone. The rearrangement links TRBV11-3 to TRBJ2-7, with TRBD2 matching over 11 bases. With V trimmed by 2 bases and J by 4 bases, 4 bases remained unmatched. The germline gives CDR1 SGHNT, CDR2 YENEEA. The CDR3 is 15 amino acids. The CDR3 nucleotides read TGTGCCAGCAGCTTATCCGGGACTAGCGGTTACGAGCAGTACTTC. Amino acid sequence: CASSLSGTSGYEQYF.

The chain carries TRBV28 and TRBJ2-1; 15 bases are a match to TRBD2. Germline-derived CDR1 and CDR2 are MDHEN and SYDVKM. J lost 10 bases, V lost 8 bases, and 6 bases had no gene match. The CDR3 loop spans 14 amino acids. Written as DNA, the CDR3 is TGTGCCAGCTGGACTAGCGGGAGGGCCGGAGAGCAGTTCTTC. Translated: CASWTSGRAGEQFF.

The V and J genes are TRBV7-6 and TRBJ2-1, with 14 positions matching TRBD2. J gave up 6 bases and V 8 bases, and 9 bases lay outside the gene matches. Germline V gene lookup returns CDR1 SGHVS and CDR2 FNYEAQ. The CDR3 contains 16 residues. CDR3 sequence (DNA): TGTGCCAGCGCTGGGACTAGCGGGAGTTGGCTCAATGAGCAGTTCTTC. Translated: CASAGTSGSWLNEQFF.

The rearrangement links TRBV9 to TRBJ2-3; 12 bases align to TRBD2. This CDR3 is 16 amino acids long. Germline V gives CDR1 SGDLS, CDR2 YYNGEE. J lost 5 bases, V lost 3 bases, and 7 bases had no gene match. CDR3: CASSALGTSGQDTQYF. CDR3 nucleotides: TGTGCCAGCAGCGCCCTCGGGACTAGCGGGCAAGATACGCAGTATTTT.

The genes are TRBV15 and TRBJ1-5; possibly TRBD1 for D (5 bases). V was trimmed by 5 bases and J by 7 bases, leaving 21 bases between them. CDR1 and CDR2 from the germline V gene are LNHNV and YYDKDF (reference sequence). This CDR3 has 16 amino acids. CDR3 sequence: CATSFSTGGIGQPQHF. Here the CDR3 DNA reads TGTGCCACCAGCTTCTCTACCGGGGGGATTGGACAGCCCCAGCATTTT.

V is TRBV9 and J is TRBJ2-1; D may be TRBD1 (6 bases). The CDR3 loop spans 14 amino acids. V lost 2 bases, J lost 2 bases, and 8 bases lay in between. The germline V gene encodes CDR1 SGDLS and CDR2 YYNGEE. CDR3 loop: CASSVTGTYNEQFF. The CDR3 nucleotides read TGTGCCAGCAGCGTGACAGGAACCTACAATGAGCAGTTCTTC. Full variable domain (outside the CDR3, taken from reference TRBV9 and TRBJ2-1): DSGVTQTPKHLITATGQRVTLRCSPRSGDLSVYWYQQSLDQGLQFLIQYYNGEERAKGNILERFSAQQFPDLHSELNLSSLELGDSALYFCASSVTGTYNEQFFGPGTRLTVL.

This chain joins TRBV9 and TRBJ2-1; weak D call: TRBD1 (6 bases). Per the germline V gene, CDR1 is SGDLS and CDR2 is YYNGEE. The CDR3 extends over 12 amino acids. Trimming shortened V by 3 bases and J by 7 bases, and 8 bases separated the two germline ends. The CDR3 sequence is CASSDRENEQFF. CDR3 coding DNA: TGTGCCAGCAGCGACAGGGAGAATGAGCAGTTCTTC.

The chain recombines TRBV27 with TRBJ2-3; D is unclear. V was pared by 7 bases and J by 0 bases, with 14 bases between. Per germline, CDR1 MNHEY and CDR2 SMNVEV (reference sequence). This CDR3 has 15 residues. The chain's CDR3 is CASTQGVTSTDTQYF. The DNA of the CDR3 is TGTGCCAGCACCCAAGGTGTGACTAGCACAGATACGCAGTATTTT.

The chain links TRBV6-5 to TRBJ2-7; D is undetermined. CDR1 MNHEY and CDR2 SVGAGI come from the germline V gene. The CDR3 contains 15 residues. V dropped 0 bases and J dropped 0 bases, with 9 bases sitting between them. The DNA of the CDR3 is TGTGCCAGCAGTTACTCGTTCCTGAGCTCCTACGAGCAGTACTTC. Translated, it gives CASSYSFLSSYEQYF.

The J gene is TRBJ2-1, the V gene TRBV5-4, with TRBD1 matching over 9 bases. CDR1 and CDR2 (germline): SGHNT, YYREEE (reference sequence). After removal of 4 bases from V and 0 bases from J, the junction contained 2 bases not matched to a gene. The CDR3 runs to 15 residues. Here the CDR3 DNA reads TGTGCCAGCAGCGTGGGACAGGGCTCCTACAATGAGCAGTTCTTC. Translation: CASSVGQGSYNEQFF. Supplemented by reference TRBV5-4 and TRBJ2-1, the full variable domain reads ETGVTQSPTHLIKTRGQQVTLRCSSQSGHNTVSWYQQALGQGPQFIFQYYREEENGRGNFPPRFSGLQFPNYSSELNVNALELDDSALYLCASSVGQGSYNEQFFGPGTRLTVL.

This chain connects TRBV30 to TRBJ1-1, with D hard to call. This CDR3 has 12 residues. The V gene lost 3 bases and the J gene lost 4 bases, with 9 bases spanning the gap. Germline assignment: CDR1 GTSNPN and CDR2 SVGIG (reference sequence). CDR3 amino acids: CAWRTEGTEAFF. As DNA, the CDR3 is TGTGCCTGGAGGACCGAGGGCACTGAAGCTTTCTTT.

J is TRBJ2-3 and V is TRBV5-1; TRBD2 matches 9 bases. Germline V lookup: CDR1 SGHRS, CDR2 YFSETQ. V lost 2 bases and J lost 2; bases outside the gene matches: 6. The CDR3 loop spans 16 amino acids. CDR3 protein: CASSLSTSGYTDTQYF. The CDR3 region has the DNA TGCGCCAGCAGCTTATCGACTAGCGGATACACAGATACGCAGTATTTT.

V gene TRBV7-9 combines with J gene TRBJ2-7; perhaps TRBD1 as D (5 bases). V lost 2 bases to trimming and J lost 2 bases, with 16 bases between them. CDR1 and CDR2 (germline): SEHNR, FQNEAQ (reference sequence). The CDR3 loop spans 16 amino acids. CDR3 nucleotides: TGTGCCAGCAGCTTACTCTCTTGGGGCACCACCTACGAGCAGTACTTC. Protein: CASSLLSWGTTYEQYF. Based on the CDR3 plus reference TRBV7-9 and TRBJ2-7, the full variable domain is DTGVSQNPRHKITKRGQNVTFRCDPISEHNRLYWYRQTLGQGPEFLTYFQNEAQLEKSRLLSDRFSAERPKGSFSTLEIQRTEQGDSAMYLCASSLLSWGTTYEQYFGPGTRLTVT.

V is TRBV4-1 and J is TRBJ2-7, with TRBD2 matching 9 bases. J was trimmed by 3 bases and V by 5 bases; bases with no gene match: 8. The germline V gene encodes CDR1 MGHRA and CDR2 YSYEKL. This CDR3 region has 15 residues. CDR3 sequence reads: CASSALAGSYYEQYF. Here the CDR3 DNA reads TGCGCCAGCAGCGCCCTAGCGGGGTCCTACTACGAGCAGTACTTC.

V and J are TRBV25-1 and TRBJ1-4; D perhaps matches TRBD1 (5 bases). CDR1 and CDR2 (germline): MGHDK, SYGVNS. This CDR3 has 13 residues. Trimming shortened V by 5 bases and J by 8 bases, and 12 bases separated the two germline ends. CDR3 sequence reads: CASSLAGGEKLFF. CDR3 bases: TGTGCCAGCAGTCTTGCCGGGGGGGAAAAACTGTTTTTT.

This sequence joins TRBV27 and TRBJ1-5; 7 bases are a match to TRBD1. In germline, CDR1 is MNHEY, CDR2 SMNVEV (reference sequence). CDR3 length: 16 amino acids. The ends lost 5 bases at V and 4 bases at J; junction bases unmatched: 11. In nucleotides, the CDR3 is TGTGCCAGCAGTAATCTGGGACAGACCCTTAATCAGCCCCAGCATTTT. As protein: CASSNLGQTLNQPQHF.

This chain uses TRBV2 with TRBJ2-7; D not resolved. The germline V gene encodes CDR1 SNHLY and CDR2 FYNNEI. The V end lost 4 bases, the J end lost 0 bases, and 10 bases lay between the germline ends. This CDR3 comprises 14 residues. In DNA form, the CDR3 reads TGTGCCAGCAGTGTAGAAGTAAGCTCCTACGAGCAGTACTTC. It yields the protein CASSVEVSSYEQYF.

The chain employs TRBV6-4 and TRBJ2-2; perhaps TRBD2 as D (6 bases). The V gene's germline CDR1 is MRHNA and CDR2 SNTAGT. This CDR3 is 13 amino acids long. V was pared by 6 bases and J by 6 bases, with 11 bases between. CDR3 region: CASRMGLSGELFF. For the CDR3, the DNA is TGTGCCAGCAGAATGGGACTCTCCGGGGAGCTGTTTTTT.

CDR3 in DNA: TGCGCCAGCAGCGTTGGGGCTAGCGGGATCGAGACCCAGTACTTC. Translated, it gives CASSVGASGIETQYF. The gene calls are TRBV5-1 and TRBJ2-5; 9 bases are shared with TRBD2. This CDR3 spans 15 amino acids. V lost 4 bases to trimming and J lost 5 bases; unmatched junction nucleotides: 9. Germline CDR1 and CDR2: SGHRS and YFSETQ.

The sample holds a few counts of this clone. The genes are TRBV18 and TRBJ1-2; 7 nucleotides line up with TRBD1. CDR3 length: 15 residues. Germline V CDR1 and CDR2: KGHSH, LQKENI. With 4 bases clipped from V and 4 bases from J, the junction kept 9 bases outside the gene matches. The CDR3 DNA reads TGTGCCAGCTCACGGGAGAGACAGGGTGCCTATGGCTACACCTTC. It specifies CASSRERQGAYGYTF. Together with reference TRBV18 and TRBJ1-2, the CDR3 gives the full variable domain: NAGVMQNPRHLVRRRGQEARLRCSPMKGHSHVYWYRQLPEEGLKFMVYLQKENIIDESGMPKERFSAEFPKEGPSILRIQQVVRGDSAAYFCASSRERQGAYGYTFGSGTRLTVV.

The chain has TRBV7-9 and TRBJ1-5; possibly TRBD1 for D (5 bases). This CDR3 contains 14 residues. Germline assignment: CDR1 SEHNR and CDR2 FQNEAQ (reference sequence). The V end lost 1 base, the J end lost 2 bases, and 6 bases lay between the germline ends. DNA for the CDR3: TGTGCCAGCAGCTTAGTAGGGGGCAATCAGCCCCAGCATTTT. Protein sequence: CASSLVGGNQPQHF.

V is TRBV7-6 and J is TRBJ2-5; possibly TRBD1 for D (6 bases). Per the germline V gene, CDR1 is SGHVS and CDR2 is FNYEAQ. The V end lost 1 base, the J end lost 7 bases, and 10 bases lay between the germline ends. The CDR3 loop spans 13 amino acids. CDR3 amino acids: CASSLETRGTQYF. CDR3 sequence (DNA): TGTGCCAGCAGCTTAGAAACCAGGGGGACCCAGTACTTC.

The chain couples TRBV5-1 to TRBJ2-1, with TRBD2 matching 10 bases. CDR1 SGHRS and CDR2 YFSETQ come from the germline V gene. The CDR3 consists of 15 residues. J lost 4 bases, V lost 4 bases, and 5 bases had no gene match. The CDR3: CASSAGTSVYNEQFF. CDR3 DNA: TGCGCCAGCAGCGCCGGGACTAGCGTATACAATGAGCAGTTCTTC.

This sequence joins TRBV9 and TRBJ1-5; D may be TRBD1 (5 bases). This CDR3 is 16 amino acids long. V shed 0 bases and J shed 7 bases, with 17 bases lying between them. Germline CDR1 and CDR2: SGDLS and YYNGEE. The CDR3 DNA sequence: TGTGCCAGCAGCGTAGTCCGGTGGGCAAACAGGCAGCCCCAGCATTTT. Amino acids: CASSVVRWANRQPQHF.

The chain recombines TRBV9 with TRBJ1-2; D gene unclear. This CDR3 region has 14 residues. The V and J ends lost 2 bases and 5 bases respectively, with 13 bases between them. Per the germline V gene, CDR1 is SGDLS and CDR2 is YYNGEE. CDR3 protein: CASSVGLIDYGYTF. DNA for the CDR3: TGTGCCAGCAGCGTCGGACTGATCGATTATGGCTACACCTTC.